This record looks at one T cell receptor (beta chain) sequence and its context. Its cognate antigen has yet to be identified. Base-call qualities are not available, and no considerably larger clone is one nucleotide away. Receptor libraries were prepared by the immunoSEQ multiplex PCR assay. Sourced from immuneACCESS, this table was stored by TCRdb with only in-frame sequences that have V and J called. A share of the clones is absent; for the studies checked, an unresolved V gene accounts for under half, and the remainder has no known explanation. The sample includes 50,000 to 55,000 clones, with around 90% observed a single time. The top ten hold about 0.5% of the sample. This record belongs to a study of T cell changes during pregnancy in multiple sclerosis (dated by TCRdb to between 2018 and 2021). In terms of the full investigation: The study examined how the T cell repertoire changed over the course of pregnancy in women with multiple sclerosis.

Ends trimmed: V by 6 bases, J by 12 bases; bases unmatched to a gene: 12. The cysteine opens and the phenylalanine closes a CDR3 of 13 amino acids. The sequence is cut down to CDR3 DNA, 39 bases in frame from base 1. The germline V gene specifies MGHDK as CDR1 and SYGVNS as CDR2. The sequence was obtained from a female donor with multiple sclerosis, enrolled in a pregnancy study. The V gene is TRBV25-1 and the J gene is TRBJ2-7; 9 central nucleotides agree with TRBD1. The sequences come from CD4+ T cells from peripheral blood mononuclear cells, collected in the third trimester of pregnancy. At the DNA level, the sequence is TGTGCCAGCAGCTCCCAAATGACAGGGGGTATGTACTTC. Its protein product is CASSSQMTGGMYF.